These 8 T cell receptor beta chains were sequenced from one sample in a study of T cells in localized non-small cell lung cancer. TCRdb's table, derived via immunoSEQ multiplex PCR, lists solely in-frame clones and lacks some. The sample has several thousand clones; 92% are singletons. This specimen was peripheral blood, taken before any cancer treatment. These receptors came from a woman aged 40-69 years with stage I squamous cell lung carcinoma.

This sequence joins TRBV6-6 and TRBJ1-1, with 7 bases identical to TRBD1. The CDR3 runs to 13 residues. Trimming at V came to 10 bases and at J to 2 bases, leaving 7 bases not matched to a gene. In germline, CDR1 is MNHNY, CDR2 SVGAGI (reference sequence). CDR3 sequence (DNA): TGTGCCACCCGGACAGGCGAAAACACTGAAGCTTTCTTT. Protein product: CATRTGENTEAFF.

V is TRBV7-9 and J is TRBJ1-1; 7 bases are a match to TRBD1. Germline loops: CDR1 SEHNR, CDR2 FQNEAQ (reference sequence). CDR3 size: 11 residues. V gave up 10 bases and J gave up 8 bases; unmatched junction bases: 7. CDR3 DNA: TGTGCCACCGTCCGGGACAGAGAAGCTTTCTTT. This codes for CATVRDREAFF.

The chain couples TRBV19 to TRBJ1-2; D might be TRBD1 (6 bases). CDR1 is LNHDA and CDR2 is SQIVND in the germline V gene (reference sequence). V gave up 5 bases and J gave up 7 bases, with 17 bases separating them. CDR3 length: 14 amino acids. CDR3 loop: CASSPRGGLSGYTF. CDR3 bases: TGTGCCAGTAGTCCCCGAGGGGGTTTGAGTGGCTACACCTTC. Together with reference TRBV19 and TRBJ1-2, the CDR3 gives the full variable domain: DGGITQSPKYLFRKEGQNVTLSCEQNLNHDAMYWYRQDPGQGLRLIYYSQIVNDFQKGDIAEGYSVSREKKESFPLTVTSAQKNPTAFYLCASSPRGGLSGYTFGSGTRLTVV.

V and J are TRBV4-2 and TRBJ1-2, with TRBD1 identical over 7 bases. V shed 0 bases, J shed 7 bases, and the junction held 14 bases outside the gene matches. The CDR3 has 17 residues. Germline V gives CDR1 LGHNA, CDR2 YNFKEQ. This CDR3 is CASSQDSGTAREGGYTF. The CDR3 DNA reads as TGTGCCAGCAGCCAAGATAGCGGGACAGCCCGGGAGGGTGGCTACACCTTC.

CDR3 bases: TGCGCCAGCAGTGAATCGCAGGGGCCCGGGGGGGCCGGGGAGCTGTTTTTT. Translated, it gives CASSESQGPGGAGELFF. V and J are TRBV10-2 and TRBJ2-2, with TRBD2 matching over 8 bases. This CDR3 is 17 amino acids long. The ends lost 3 bases at V and 6 bases at J; junction bases unmatched: 12. Germline CDR1 and CDR2: WSHSY and SAAADI.

The chain uses TRBV5-8 and TRBJ1-1; D perhaps matches TRBD1 (6 bases). V was trimmed by 4 bases and J by 1 base, leaving 14 bases between them. This CDR3 spans 15 amino acids. The germline V gene encodes CDR1 SGHTS and CDR2 YDEGEE. CDR3 in DNA: TGTGCCAGCAGCCCGAAGGGACAAAGGAACACTGAAGCTTTCTTT. It is translated as CASSPKGQRNTEAFF.

The chain couples TRBV9 to TRBJ2-7, with 7 bases that match TRBD1. The CDR3 contains 14 residues. Germline CDR1 SGDLS, CDR2 YYNGEE. With V trimmed by 0 bases and J by 2 bases, 2 bases remained unmatched. The CDR3 loop is CASSVGDRAYEQYF. The CDR3 DNA sequence: TGTGCCAGCAGCGTAGGGGACAGAGCCTACGAGCAGTACTTC.

The gene calls are TRBV5-1 and TRBJ2-7, with TRBD2 matching over 11 bases. Germline V gene data show CDR1 as SGHRS and CDR2 as YFSETQ. The J segment lost 6 bases and the V segment lost 0 bases, leaving 5 bases of the junction unmatched. The CDR3 consists of 15 residues. The CDR3: CASSLAGLAEVEQYF. As DNA, the CDR3 is TGCGCCAGCAGCTTGGCGGGACTAGCGGAAGTCGAGCAGTACTTC. Variable domain in full (rest from reference TRBV5-1 and TRBJ2-7): KAGVTQTPRYLIKTRGQQVTLSCSPISGHRSVSWYQQTPGQGLQFLFEYFSETQRNKGNFPGRFSGRQFSNSRSEMNVSTLELGDSALYLCASSLAGLAEVEQYFGPGTRLTVT.